This is a list of T cell receptor beta chains from one sample in a study of radiotherapy plus CTLA-4 blockade in lung cancer. TCRdb keeps only in-frame clones here, not all; method: immunoSEQ multiplex PCR. The data show fewer than 55,000 clones, about 85% seen once. The starting material was peripheral blood, obtained from a patient treated with radiotherapy plus ipilimumab. Receptors originate from a human donor with non-small cell lung cancer whose response to radiotherapy plus ipilimumab could not be evaluated. Each CDR3 is given with its conserved first and last residue. Fields, in order: V gene, D gene, J gene, clone size, CDR3 DNA, CDR3 protein. A D gene is named only where the DNA matches it firmly. For some rows the clone size is stated as once, few or many, or as a class when expanded; others skip it.

>TRBV27|TRBD1|TRBJ2-1|.
TGTGCCAGCAGTCCGCTACAGGGGTCCGCCTACAATGAGCAGTTCTTC
CASSPLQGSAYNEQFF
>TRBV28|.|TRBJ2-7|.
TGTGCCAGCAGTTTATACAGCTACGAGCAGTACTTC
CASSLYSYEQYF
>TRBV7-3|TRBD1|TRBJ1-2|.
TGTGCCAGCAGCTCACTCGACAGGGAGCACTACACCTTC
CASSSLDREHYTF
>TRBV9|.|TRBJ1-2|.
TGTGCCAGCAGCTCAGGGATTAACTATGGCTACACCTTC
CASSSGINYGYTF
>TRBV11-3|TRBD1|TRBJ2-2|.
TGTGCCAGCAGCAAAGGGACAGGGTTTACCGGGGAGCTGTTTTTT
CASSKGTGFTGELFF
>TRBV5-1|TRBD2|TRBJ2-7|.
TGCGCCAGCACCGGACAACCAGCGGGAGCCGGGTACGAGCAGTACTTC
CASTGQPAGAGYEQYF
>TRBV5-6|.|TRBJ2-1|.
TGTGCCAGCAGTCTGGGGGGATATGAGCAGTTCTTC
CASSLGGYEQFF
>TRBV18|TRBD1|TRBJ1-1|.
TGTGCCAGCTCCGGGACAGGGGGCACTGAAGCTTTCTTT
CASSGTGGTEAFF
>TRBV7-8|TRBD2|TRBJ2-7|.
TGTGCCAGCAGCGGGCGGACTAGCGGGATCCCGCTGGGCTCCTACGAGCAGTACTTC
CASSGRTSGIPLGSYEQYF
>TRBV21-1|.|TRBJ1-2|.
TGTGCCAGCAGCAAAGGAAGGGCAGGGGAGGGTGGCTACACCTTC
CASSKGRAGEGGYTF
>TRBV5-1|TRBD1|TRBJ1-2|.
TGCGCCAGCAGCCGAAGCGCCGGGACAGGGAAGGACTATGGCTACACCTTC
CASSRSAGTGKDYGYTF
>TRBV7-2|.|TRBJ1-2|.
TGTGCCAGCAGCCTGGGACACTGGGGCTACACCTTC
CASSLGHWGYTF
>TRBV30|.|TRBJ1-1|few
TGTGCCTCCTTACGTGGACAGCGGGCTTTCTTT
CASLRGQRAFF
>TRBV29-1|.|TRBJ2-2|.
TGCAGCGTTGAAGATCTTAGAGTTAACACCGGGGAGCTGTTTTTT
CSVEDLRVNTGELFF
>TRBV7-2|TRBD1|TRBJ2-1|.
TGTGCCAGCAGCTCTACCGGGACAGGGGGCGCTCGCAATGAGCAGTTCTTC
CASSSTGTGGARNEQFF
>TRBV7-2|.|TRBJ1-2|few
TGTGCCAGCAGCTTAGCGCCGCAGGGGATCGGCTATGGCTACACCTTC
CASSLAPQGIGYGYTF
>TRBV4-3|TRBD2|TRBJ2-7|.
TGCGCCAGCAGCCAAGGACTAGCGGGCACCTACGAGCAGTACTTC
CASSQGLAGTYEQYF
>TRBV11-2|.|TRBJ1-1|.
TGTGCCAGCAGCCAAGGTTACCAGACATCTGAAGCTTTCTTT
CASSQGYQTSEAFF
>TRBV28|TRBD2|TRBJ2-3|.
TGTGCCAGCAAATCCGCGGCGGGAGCTCACACAGATACGCAGTATTTT
CASKSAAGAHTDTQYF
>TRBV19|.|TRBJ2-7|few
TGTGCCAGTACCCGGGGGGCCGGTTACGAGCAGTACTTC
CASTRGAGYEQYF
>TRBV9|.|TRBJ2-4|.
TGTGCCAGCAGCGTAGGGGGGCAGTTCAAAAACATTCAGTACTTC
CASSVGGQFKNIQYF
>TRBV6-1|.|TRBJ1-5|.
TGTGCCAGCAGTGAAGGTAGCCTTAGCAATCAGCCCCAGCATTTT
CASSEGSLSNQPQHF
>TRBV7-9|.|TRBJ1-1|.
TGTGCCAGCAGCTTAGGAGTATTAGCGAACACTGAAGCTTTCTTT
CASSLGVLANTEAFF
>TRBV27|TRBD1|TRBJ1-2|.
TGTGCCAGCAGTTTAACAGGGGTTCCTAACTATGGCTACACCTTC
CASSLTGVPNYGYTF
>TRBV5-1|TRBD1|TRBJ1-1|.
TGCGCCAGCAGCACCGGGACAGGGAACACTGAAGCTTTCTTT
CASSTGTGNTEAFF
>TRBV7-3|TRBD2|TRBJ2-1|.
TGTGCCAGCAGCTTAAGCGGGAGCTACAATGAGCAGTTCTTC
CASSLSGSYNEQFF
>TRBV18|TRBD1|TRBJ1-5|.
TGTGCCAGCTCACCTAAGGGGGCTGGTAGCAATCAGCCCCAGCATTTT
CASSPKGAGSNQPQHF
>TRBV5-4|.|TRBJ2-3|few
TGTGCCAGCAGCTTGGCCCTAGGGGAAGGGGGAGATACGCAGTATTTT
CASSLALGEGGDTQYF
>TRBV15|TRBD1|TRBJ2-6|.
TGTGCCACCAGCGCGGGGACAGGGGGCTGGTCCCCCTCTGGGGCCAACGTCCTGACTTTC
CATSAGTGGWSPSGANVLTF
>TRBV28|.|TRBJ1-6|.
TGTGCCAGCAGTTTATGGGGTAGCTCGAATTCACCCCTCCACTTT
CASSLWGSSNSPLHF
>TRBV5-1|.|TRBJ2-1|.
TGCGCCAGCAGCTTGGGAAACAGGGCGCTTAGCTCCTACAATGAGCAATTCTTC
CASSLGNRALSSYNEQFF
>TRBV19|.|TRBJ1-3|.
TGTGCCACCGGGTACAACTCTGGAAACACCATATATTTT
CATGYNSGNTIYF
>TRBV28|TRBD2|TRBJ2-7|.
TGTGCCAGCAGTTTAGGACGACTAGCGGGGACCTACGAGCAGTACTTC
CASSLGRLAGTYEQYF
>TRBV21-1|.|TRBJ2-5|.
TGTGCCAGCAGCAAAAGGGGGGACAGGCAAGAGACCCAGTACTTC
CASSKRGDRQETQYF
>TRBV27|.|TRBJ2-7|.
TGTGCCAGCAGTTTTTGGGGAGGATCCTACGAGCAGTACTTC
CASSFWGGSYEQYF
>TRBV5-6|.|TRBJ1-1|.
TGTGCCAGCAGCTTCCTCGGACAGAACACTGAAGCTTTCTTT
CASSFLGQNTEAFF
>TRBV16|.|TRBJ2-7|.
TGTGCCAGCAGCCAGTTAGAGCGGATCACCTACGAGCAGTACTTC
CASSQLERITYEQYF
>TRBV4-1|.|TRBJ1-4|.
TGCGCCAGCAGCCCCCGGGACATCAAAAGGGATGAAAAACTGTTTTTT
CASSPRDIKRDEKLFF
>TRBV19|TRBD1|TRBJ2-7|.
TGTGCCAGTAGTACCTCTAGGACAGGGGCAACCTCCTACGAGCAGTACTTC
CASSTSRTGATSYEQYF
>TRBV4-1|.|TRBJ2-1|.
TGCGCCAGCAGCCAAGACCCCCTAGCGAGGCTACCCAATGAGCAGTTCTTC
CASSQDPLARLPNEQFF
>TRBV11-3|TRBD2|TRBJ2-5|.
TGTGCCAGCAGCTTATATAAGCGGGACTCTCGACGCACCCAGTACTTC
CASSLYKRDSRRTQYF
>TRBV6-4|TRBD1|TRBJ1-2|.
TGTGCCAGCACCCCACCCCCGGGACAGGGTGATGGCTACACCTTC
CASTPPPGQGDGYTF
>TRBV7-6|TRBD2|TRBJ2-7|.
TGTGCCAGCAGCTCCGGACTAGCGGGACCCTACGAGCAGTACTTC
CASSSGLAGPYEQYF
>TRBV19|TRBD2|TRBJ2-1|few
TGTGCCAGTAGCATACTAGCGGAAGGGAATGAGCAGTTCTTC
CASSILAEGNEQFF
>TRBV11-2|.|TRBJ2-2|once
TGTGCCAGCAGCTTCAGAGGGACCGGGGAGCTGTTTTTT
CASSFRGTGELFF
>TRBV11-3|.|TRBJ2-1|.
TGTGCCAGCAGCCCACCGGGGGGAGCGGGCGGGGGCTATGAGCAGTTCTTC
CASSPPGGAGGGYEQFF
>TRBV19|TRBD1|TRBJ2-1|.
TGTGCCAGTAGTACACCCCGGACAGGCTCCTACAATGAGCAGTTCTTC
CASSTPRTGSYNEQFF
>TRBV18|TRBD2|TRBJ2-1|.
TGTGCCAGCTCACCTGGACTAGCGGGAGGCCCTCTCAATGAGCAGTTCTTC
CASSPGLAGGPLNEQFF